This TCR beta chain was observed in a study of persistence of HIV-infected CD4 T cells (dated by TCRdb to about 2020). Regarding the research as a whole: The median time participants had been on suppressive ART was 8 to 9 years. Anti-CD3/anti-CD28 stimulation activated a higher proportion of cells, with a lower memory fraction, than antigen stimulation. The clonality of all cells in each sorted population was assessed by TCRbeta sequencing, whereas the clonality of infected cells was assessed by proviral sequencing. Peripheral blood samples of up to about 180 mL were collected at multiple time points, except for a couple of participants, who underwent leukapheresis at a single time point. The study isolated CMV- and HIV-1 Gag-responding CD4+ T cells from ART-treated individuals to examine antigen-driven clonal expansion of HIV-1-infected cells. Cross-participant TCR cluster analysis included roughly eight participants for CMV and six or seven participants for Gag.

The research as a whole found: TCRbeta richness in CMV- and Gag-responding cells was significantly lower than in anti-CD3/anti-CD28-responding cells; CMV-responding cells had higher oligoclonality than CD3/CD28-stimulated and Gag-responding cells. Only a small number of individuals took part in the study, and the range of antigens tested was limited. Because the TCR analyses were done in bulk, restricting them to just the rare CMV-responding cells that actually carried HIV-1 proviruses was not possible. A correlation was observed between TCR oligoclonality and proviral oligoclonality within the same sorted populations. Enrichment of degenerate expanded CDR3beta sequences was found in antigen-responding cells, suggesting convergent selection of CD4+ responses to CMV and Gag.

TCRbeta repertoires were sequenced from genomic DNA with the immunoSEQ hsTCRB assay version 4 in survey mode. Genomic DNA was diluted to approximately 11 ng/uL, and up to 1 ug per sample was used for TCRbeta sequencing. From the authors' description of their analysis: TCRbeta data were analyzed in ImmunoSeq Analyzer 3.0, with diversity computed on productive nucleotide rearrangements. Lower-bound TCR diversity was estimated with the improved Chao index, and clonality with the Gini coefficient using the Immunarch R package. When different nucleotide rearrangements encoded the same CDR3beta amino acid sequence, each rearrangement was treated as a distinct clonotype. Differential abundance analysis found TCRbeta sequences that were significantly enriched in antigen-responding cells compared with anti-CD3/anti-CD28-activated cells. Using predicted peptide-MHC specificity as the basis, GLIPH2 grouped TCRs into clusters, both for each participant individually and for the merged data sets that combined participants. TCRdb stores this immuneACCESS table with in-frame sequences only. Part of the clones is absent; in the studies checked, under half of the shortfall reflects unresolved V genes, and no reason is known for the rest. The V and J calls and the clone size are those of that table, but D and trimming were determined from the DNA. Here the sample has 40,000 or so clones; about 88% occur a single time. Under 0.55% of the sample rests with the top ten.

The treatment or condition label corresponds to: suppressive antiretroviral therapy. As a nonspecific positive control representing the CD4+ T cell repertoire, cells were stimulated with anti-CD3/anti-CD28 magnetic beads. Responding CD4+ T cells were sorted by upregulation of both CD40 ligand and CD69. HIV-1-infected adults in whom suppressive ART had been started during chronic infection were enrolled as participants. Participants had undetectable plasma HIV-1 RNA below 50 copies/mL for at least 4 years. To be included, a participant needed positive CMV serology and a CD4+ T cell count above 400 cells/uL. Before stimulation, PBMCs were isolated using density centrifugation and then depleted of CD8+ T cells. Stimulation of CD8-depleted PBMCs was carried out for around 19 hours with anti-CD28/CD49d costimulation, CD40-blocking antibody and enfuvirtide, to prevent new infections. Cell sorting was done on a Beckman Coulter MoFlo Legacy or XDP sorter, and dead cells were excluded with propidium iodide. For samples with more than one million cells, genomic DNA was extracted with the QIAamp DNA Mini Kit, and for all other samples the Quick-DNA Microprep Kit was used.

Of note for this clone: The antigen it recognizes is unknown. Base qualities are not provided; no much larger clone lies one nucleotide away.

Inclusive of the bounding cysteine and phenylalanine, the CDR3 is 15 residues long. Only the CDR3 part of the read is kept: 45 bases, read in frame from the first base. Ends trimmed: V by 5 bases, J by 3 bases; bases unmatched to a gene: 8. Taken from the germline V gene, the CDR1 and CDR2 loops are SGHRS and YFSETQ. The sequence was obtained from an adult woman with HIV who was CMV-seropositive. The sequencing here drew on CD4+ T cells sorted from PBMCs after roughly 20-hour stimulation, taken from a patient who received antiretroviral therapy. The intended sense of this specimen's cell subset or site label: CD40L+CD69+ CD4 T cells responding to anti-CD3/anti-CD28 beads, representing the overall repertoire. The chain is assembled from TRBV5-1 and TRBJ1-2, and 9 junction bases match TRBD1. The CDR3 here reads CASRFGTGKDYGYTF. The nucleotide sequence is TGCGCCAGCAGGTTCGGGACAGGGAAGGACTATGGCTACACCTTC.